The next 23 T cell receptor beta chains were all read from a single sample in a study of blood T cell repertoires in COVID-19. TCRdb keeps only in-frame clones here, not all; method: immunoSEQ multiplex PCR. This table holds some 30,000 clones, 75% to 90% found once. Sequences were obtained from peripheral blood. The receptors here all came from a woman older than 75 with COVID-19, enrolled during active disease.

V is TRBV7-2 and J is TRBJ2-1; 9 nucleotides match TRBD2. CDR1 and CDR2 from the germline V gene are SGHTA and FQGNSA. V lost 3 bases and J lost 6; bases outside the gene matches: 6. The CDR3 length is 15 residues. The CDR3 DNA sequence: TGTGCCAGCAGCTTCGCGGGGGGGCCTGGCAATGAGCAGTTCTTC. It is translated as CASSFAGGPGNEQFF.

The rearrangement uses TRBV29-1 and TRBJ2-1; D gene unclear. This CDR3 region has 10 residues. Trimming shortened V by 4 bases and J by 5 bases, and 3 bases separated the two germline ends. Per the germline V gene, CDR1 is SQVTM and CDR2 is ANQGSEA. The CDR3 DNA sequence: TGCAGCGTTGCCAACAATGAGCAGTTCTTC. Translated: CSVANNEQFF.

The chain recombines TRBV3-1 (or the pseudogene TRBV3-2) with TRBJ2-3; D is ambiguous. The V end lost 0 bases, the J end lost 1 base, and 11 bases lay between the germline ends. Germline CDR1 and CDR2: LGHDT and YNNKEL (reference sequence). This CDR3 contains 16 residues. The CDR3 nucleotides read TGTGCCAGCAGCCAAGATTTGTCATTCCGCACAGATACGCAGTATTTT. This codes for CASSQDLSFRTDTQYF.

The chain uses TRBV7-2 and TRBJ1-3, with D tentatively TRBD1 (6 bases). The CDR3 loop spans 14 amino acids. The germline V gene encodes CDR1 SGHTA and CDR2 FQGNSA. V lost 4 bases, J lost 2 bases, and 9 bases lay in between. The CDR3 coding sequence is TGTGCCAGCAGCTCCACAGGGACTGGAAACACCATATATTTT. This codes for CASSSTGTGNTIYF. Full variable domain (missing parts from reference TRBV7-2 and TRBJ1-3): GAGVSQSPSNKVTEKGKDVELRCDPISGHTALYWYRQSLGQGLEFLIYFQGNSAPDKSGLPSDRFSAERTGGSVSTLTIQRTQQEDSAVYLCASSSTGTGNTIYFGEGSWLTVV.

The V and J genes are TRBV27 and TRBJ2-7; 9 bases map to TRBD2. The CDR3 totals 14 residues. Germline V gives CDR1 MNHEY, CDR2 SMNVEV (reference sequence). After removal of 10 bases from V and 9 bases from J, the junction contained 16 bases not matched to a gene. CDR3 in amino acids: CAIRMRGGVGVQYF. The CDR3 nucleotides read TGTGCCATCCGAATGCGCGGGGGGGTTGGTGTGCAGTACTTC.

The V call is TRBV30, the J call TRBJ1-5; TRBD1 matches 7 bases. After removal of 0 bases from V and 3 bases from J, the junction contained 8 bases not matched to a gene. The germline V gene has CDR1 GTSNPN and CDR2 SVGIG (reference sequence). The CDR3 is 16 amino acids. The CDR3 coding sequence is TGTGCCTGGAGTGTACAAAGGGGGCTGGTCAATCAGCCCCAGCATTTT. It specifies CAWSVQRGLVNQPQHF.

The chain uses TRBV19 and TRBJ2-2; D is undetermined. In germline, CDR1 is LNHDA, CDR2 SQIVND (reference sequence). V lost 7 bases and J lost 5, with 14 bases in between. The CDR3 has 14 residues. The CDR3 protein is CASTTTGRTGELFF. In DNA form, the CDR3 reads TGTGCCAGTACCACTACCGGTCGGACCGGGGAGCTGTTTTTT.

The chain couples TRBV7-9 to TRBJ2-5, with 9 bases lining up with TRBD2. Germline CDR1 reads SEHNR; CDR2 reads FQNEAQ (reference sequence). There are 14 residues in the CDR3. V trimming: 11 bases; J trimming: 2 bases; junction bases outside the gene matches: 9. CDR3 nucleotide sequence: TGTGCCGGCGCGACAGCGGGGGGTCAAGAGACCCAGTACTTC. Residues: CAGATAGGQETQYF.

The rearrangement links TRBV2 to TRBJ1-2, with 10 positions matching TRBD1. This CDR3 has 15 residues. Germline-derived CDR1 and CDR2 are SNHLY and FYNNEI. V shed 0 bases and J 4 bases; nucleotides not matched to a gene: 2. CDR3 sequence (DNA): TGTGCCAGCAGTGAAGCTGGGACAGGGGTCTATGGCTACACCTTC. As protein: CASSEAGTGVYGYTF.

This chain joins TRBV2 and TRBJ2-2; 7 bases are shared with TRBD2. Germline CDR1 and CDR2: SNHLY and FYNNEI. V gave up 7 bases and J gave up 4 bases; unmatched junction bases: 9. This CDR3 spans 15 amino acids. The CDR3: CASTEGRGGTGELFF. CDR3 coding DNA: TGTGCCAGCACAGAGGGGAGGGGCGGCACCGGGGAGCTGTTTTTT.

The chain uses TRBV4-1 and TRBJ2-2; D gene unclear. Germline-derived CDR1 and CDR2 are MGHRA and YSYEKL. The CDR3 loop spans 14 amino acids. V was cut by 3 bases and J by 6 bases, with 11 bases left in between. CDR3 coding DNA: TGCGCCAGCAGCCACTGGTCCGGGTCCGGGGAGCTGTTTTTT. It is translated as CASSHWSGSGELFF.

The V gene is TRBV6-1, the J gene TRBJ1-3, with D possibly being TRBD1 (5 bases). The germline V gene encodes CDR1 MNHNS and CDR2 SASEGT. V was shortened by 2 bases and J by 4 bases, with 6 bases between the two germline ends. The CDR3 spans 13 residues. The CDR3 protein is CASSEQGGNTIYF. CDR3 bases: TGTGCCAGCAGTGAACAGGGAGGAAACACCATATATTTT.

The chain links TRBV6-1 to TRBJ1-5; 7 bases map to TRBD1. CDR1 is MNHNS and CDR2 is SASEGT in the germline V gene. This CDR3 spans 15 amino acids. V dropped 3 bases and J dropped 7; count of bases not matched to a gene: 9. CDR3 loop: CASSDQQGRRQPQHF. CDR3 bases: TGTGCCAGCAGTGACCAACAGGGGAGAAGACAGCCCCAGCATTTT.

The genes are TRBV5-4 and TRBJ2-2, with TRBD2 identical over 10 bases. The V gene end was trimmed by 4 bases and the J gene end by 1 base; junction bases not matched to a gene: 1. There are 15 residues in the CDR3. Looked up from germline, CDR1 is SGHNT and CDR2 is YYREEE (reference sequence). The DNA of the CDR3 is TGTGCCAGCAGCCTAGCGGGGGTGAACACCGGGGAGCTGTTTTTT. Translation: CASSLAGVNTGELFF.

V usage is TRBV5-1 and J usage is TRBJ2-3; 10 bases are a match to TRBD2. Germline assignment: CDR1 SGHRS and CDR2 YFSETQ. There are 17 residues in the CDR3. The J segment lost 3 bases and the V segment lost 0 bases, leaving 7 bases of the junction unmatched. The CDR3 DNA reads TGCGCCAGCAGCTTGGCTGCTAGCGGGGGAGTTACAGATACGCAGTATTTT. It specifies CASSLAASGGVTDTQYF.

CDR3 nucleotides: TGTGCCAGCAGCTTAGCCCCCGACACTGAAGCTTTCTTT. Translation: CASSLAPDTEAFF. V and J are TRBV7-7 and TRBJ1-1; D not certain. The V end was cut by 0 bases, the J end by 3 bases, with 5 bases between. The germline gives CDR1 SSHAT, CDR2 FNYEAQ (reference sequence). CDR3 length: 13 amino acids.

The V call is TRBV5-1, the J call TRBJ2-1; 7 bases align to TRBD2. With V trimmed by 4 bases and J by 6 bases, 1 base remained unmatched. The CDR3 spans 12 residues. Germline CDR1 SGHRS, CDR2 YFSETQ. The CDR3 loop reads CASSGGGNEQFF. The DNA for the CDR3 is TGCGCCAGCAGCGGCGGGGGCAATGAGCAGTTCTTC.

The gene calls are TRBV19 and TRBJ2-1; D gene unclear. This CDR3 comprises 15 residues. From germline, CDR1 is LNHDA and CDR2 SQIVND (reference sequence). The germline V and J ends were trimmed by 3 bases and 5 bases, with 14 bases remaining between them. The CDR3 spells CASSITGRGDNEQFF. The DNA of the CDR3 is TGTGCCAGTAGTATTACGGGTAGAGGTGACAATGAGCAGTTCTTC.

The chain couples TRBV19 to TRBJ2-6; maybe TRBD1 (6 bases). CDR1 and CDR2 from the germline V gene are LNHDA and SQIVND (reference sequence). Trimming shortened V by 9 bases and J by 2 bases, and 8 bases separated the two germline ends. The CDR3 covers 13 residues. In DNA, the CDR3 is TGTGCCAGCGGACAGACTGGGGCCAACGTCCTGACTTTC. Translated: CASGQTGANVLTF.

The CDR3 here is CASSPTGRGEAFF. CDR3 DNA: TGTGCCAGTAGTCCCACAGGGCGCGGTGAAGCTTTCTTT. The rearrangement joins TRBV19 to TRBJ1-1; perhaps TRBD1 as D (6 bases). The CDR3 runs to 13 residues. CDR1 and CDR2 (germline): LNHDA, SQIVND (reference sequence). The V and J ends lost 5 bases and 7 bases respectively, with 14 bases between them.

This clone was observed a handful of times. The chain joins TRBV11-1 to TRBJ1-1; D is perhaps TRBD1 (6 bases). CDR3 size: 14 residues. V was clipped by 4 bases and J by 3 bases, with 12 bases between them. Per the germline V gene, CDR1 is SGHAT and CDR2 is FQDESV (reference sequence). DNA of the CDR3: TGTGCCAGCAGCTGGTACAGGGCCCACACTGAAGCTTTCTTT. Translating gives CASSWYRAHTEAFF.

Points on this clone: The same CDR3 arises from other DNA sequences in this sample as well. This chain's CDR3 is CSATRGTEAFF. CDR3 sequence (DNA): TGCAGTGCAACCAGGGGCACTGAAGCTTTCTTT. This chain connects TRBV20-1 to TRBJ1-1; D perhaps matches TRBD1 (6 bases). Germline values: CDR1 DFQATT, CDR2 SNEGSKA (reference sequence). V shed 6 bases and J shed 4 bases, with 9 bases lying between them. This CDR3 has 11 residues.

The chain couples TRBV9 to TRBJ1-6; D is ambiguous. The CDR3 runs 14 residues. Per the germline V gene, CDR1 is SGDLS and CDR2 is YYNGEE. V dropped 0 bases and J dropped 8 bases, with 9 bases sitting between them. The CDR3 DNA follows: TGTGCCAGCAGCGTAGGGGAGGGTTATTCACCCCTCCACTTT. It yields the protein CASSVGEGYSPLHF.